This TCR beta chain stems from a study of tumor-infiltrating lymphocytes in localized non-small cell lung cancer. Study summary: From each patient, both tumor and uninvolved lung, non-adjacent to tumor, were sampled.

TCRdb's table, derived via immunoSEQ multiplex PCR, lists solely in-frame clones and lacks some. The sample lists 4,500 to 7,000 clones, roughly four fifths occurring once. Trimming left V 0 bases short and J 4 bases short, with 9 bases between. CDR3 size: 14 residues. Germline CDR1 LGHNA, CDR2 YSLEER. The genes are TRBV4-3 and TRBJ1-2; D remains unclear. The TCR was taken from a human donor with non-small cell lung cancer. Sequencing was done on a sample of lung tumor tissue. The CDR3, as DNA: TGCGCCAGCAGCCAAGAAAGGGTGGCCTATGGCTACACCTTC. Translation gives CASSQERVAYGYTF.